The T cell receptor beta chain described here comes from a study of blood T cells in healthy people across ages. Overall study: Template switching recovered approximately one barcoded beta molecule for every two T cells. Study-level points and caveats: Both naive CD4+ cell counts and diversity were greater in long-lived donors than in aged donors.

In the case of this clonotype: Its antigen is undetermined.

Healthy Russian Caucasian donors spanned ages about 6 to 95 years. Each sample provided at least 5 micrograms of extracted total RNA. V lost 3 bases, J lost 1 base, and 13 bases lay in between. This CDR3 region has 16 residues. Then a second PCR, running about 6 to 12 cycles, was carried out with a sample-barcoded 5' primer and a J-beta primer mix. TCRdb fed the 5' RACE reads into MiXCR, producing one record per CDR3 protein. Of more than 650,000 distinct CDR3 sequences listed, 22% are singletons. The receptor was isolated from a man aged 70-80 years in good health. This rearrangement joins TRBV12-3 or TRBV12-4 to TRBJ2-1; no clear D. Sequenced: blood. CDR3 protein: CASSLGYEGSYNEQFF. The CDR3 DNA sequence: TGTGCCAGCAGTTTGGGGTACGAAGGTTCCTACAATGAGCAGTTCTTC.